Below, 4 T cell receptor beta chains from the same sample are listed, as sequenced in a study of cytomegalovirus exposure and HLA in healthy donors. Primers: 60 Vbeta forward and 13 Jbeta reverse. Clones were sequenced by immunoSEQ multiplex PCR, and TCRdb holds only the in-frame ones, with some missing. The data hold 100,000 to 150,000 clones, with approximately 78% observed a single time. Sequencing used PBMCs. The receptors originated from a woman in her twenties or thirties in good health and CMV-seronegative.

This chain uses TRBV4-2 with TRBJ1-4, with TRBD1 as a possible D gene (6 bases). Germline CDR1 is LGHNA and CDR2 is YNFKEQ. The CDR3 covers 16 residues. Trimming pared 1 base from V and 7 bases from J, leaving 16 bases between. The CDR3 sequence is CASSQVEGGGSEKLFF. The DNA of the CDR3 is TGTGCCAGCAGCCAAGTGGAAGGGGGGGGAAGTGAAAAACTGTTTTTT.

The chain couples TRBV6-6 to TRBJ2-1, with D possibly TRBD1 on 6 matching bases. Germline V gene lookup returns CDR1 MNHNY and CDR2 SVGAGI (reference sequence). Deletions cut 2 bases from V and 5 bases from J, with 16 bases between. CDR3 size: 16 residues. For the CDR3, the DNA is TGTGCCAGCAGTTACCCTGTGGACAGTTACAACAATGAGCAGTTCTTC. Encoded protein: CASSYPVDSYNNEQFF.

This clone was seen a few times. V usage is TRBV14 and J usage is TRBJ1-3; 7 bases map to TRBD1. V shed 4 bases, J shed 2 bases, and the junction held 11 bases outside the gene matches. CDR1 and CDR2 from the germline V gene are SGHDN and FVKESK. CDR3 length: 17 residues. The CDR3 nucleotides are TGTGCCAGCAGCCCGTATTCGGACAGGAGAACTGGAAACACCATATATTTT. Its protein is CASSPYSDRRTGNTIYF.

V and J are TRBV19 and TRBJ2-3; D might be TRBD1 (5 bases). V dropped 3 bases and J dropped 2 bases, with 12 bases sitting between them. Germline CDR1 and CDR2: LNHDA and SQIVND (reference sequence). The CDR3 runs to 15 residues. The CDR3 coding sequence is TGTGCCAGTAGTATTAGGGGCGGACCCACAGATACGCAGTATTTT. It translates to CASSIRGGPTDTQYF.